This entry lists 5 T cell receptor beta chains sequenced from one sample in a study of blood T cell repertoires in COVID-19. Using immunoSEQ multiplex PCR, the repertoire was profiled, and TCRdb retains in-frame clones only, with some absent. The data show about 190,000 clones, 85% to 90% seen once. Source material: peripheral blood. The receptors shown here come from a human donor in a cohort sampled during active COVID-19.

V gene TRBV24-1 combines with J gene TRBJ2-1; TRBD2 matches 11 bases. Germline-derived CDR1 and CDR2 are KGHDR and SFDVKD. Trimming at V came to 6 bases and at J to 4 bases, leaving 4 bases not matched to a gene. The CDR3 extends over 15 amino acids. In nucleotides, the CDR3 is TGTGCCACCAGTAATAGCGGGAGGGCGTACAATGAGCAGTTCTTC. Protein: CATSNSGRAYNEQFF.

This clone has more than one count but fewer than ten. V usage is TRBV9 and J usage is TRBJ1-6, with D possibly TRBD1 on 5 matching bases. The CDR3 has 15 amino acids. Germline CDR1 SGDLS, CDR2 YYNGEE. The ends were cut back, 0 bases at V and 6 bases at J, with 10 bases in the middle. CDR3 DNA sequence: TGTGCCAGCAGCGTAGGCGGACAAAGTAATTCACCCCTCCACTTT. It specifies CASSVGGQSNSPLHF.

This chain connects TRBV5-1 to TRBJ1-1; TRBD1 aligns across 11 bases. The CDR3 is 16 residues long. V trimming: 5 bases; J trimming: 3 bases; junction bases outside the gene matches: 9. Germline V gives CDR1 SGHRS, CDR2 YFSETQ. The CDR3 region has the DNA TGCGCCAGCAGTTCCGGGACAGGGGGTAGGTACACTGAAGCTTTCTTT. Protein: CASSSGTGGRYTEAFF.

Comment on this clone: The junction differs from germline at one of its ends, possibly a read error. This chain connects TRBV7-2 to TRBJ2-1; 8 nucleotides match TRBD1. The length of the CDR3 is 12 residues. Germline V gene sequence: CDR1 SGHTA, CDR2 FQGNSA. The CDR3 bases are TGTGCCAGCAGCTCGGGACAGGCCCTATCGGTCTTC. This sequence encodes CASSSGQALSVF.

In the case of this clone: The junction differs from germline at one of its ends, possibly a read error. CDR3 sequence: CASSVGTVSSF. CDR3 sequence (DNA): TGCGCCAGCAGCGTTGGGACAGTTTCCTCTTTT. The J gene is TRBJ1-1, the V gene TRBV5-1, with TRBD1 identical over 7 bases. Germline V gives CDR1 SGHRS, CDR2 YFSETQ. The CDR3 totals 11 residues. The variable domain in full, completed from reference TRBV5-1 and TRBJ1-1, reads KAGVTQTPRYLIKTRGQQVTLSCSPISGHRSVSWYQQTPGQGLQFLFEYFSETQRNKGNFPGRFSGRQFSNSRSEMNVSTLELGDSALYLCASSVGTVSSFGQGTRLTVV.